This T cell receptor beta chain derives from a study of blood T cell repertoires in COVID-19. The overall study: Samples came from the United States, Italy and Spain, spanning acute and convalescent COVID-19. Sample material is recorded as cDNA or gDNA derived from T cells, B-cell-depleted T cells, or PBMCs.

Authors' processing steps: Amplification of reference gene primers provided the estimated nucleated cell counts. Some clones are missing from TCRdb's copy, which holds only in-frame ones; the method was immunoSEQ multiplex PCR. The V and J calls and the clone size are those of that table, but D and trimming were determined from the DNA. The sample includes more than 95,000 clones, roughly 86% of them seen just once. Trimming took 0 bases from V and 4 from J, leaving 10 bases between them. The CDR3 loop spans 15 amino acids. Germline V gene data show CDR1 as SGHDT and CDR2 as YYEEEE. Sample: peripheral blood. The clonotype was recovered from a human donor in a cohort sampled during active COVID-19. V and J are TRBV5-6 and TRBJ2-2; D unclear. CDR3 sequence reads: CASSLGGLLTGELFF. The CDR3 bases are TGTGCCAGCAGCTTGGGAGGTCTCCTCACCGGGGAGCTGTTTTTT.